Shown below are 27 T cell receptor beta chains from a single sample sequenced in a study of relationships among human T cell subsets. The T cell receptor alpha and beta CDR3 regions were amplified from mRNA by semiquantitative ARM-PCR. In ARM-PCR, communal superprimers followed tagged nested gene-specific primers for exponential amplification. TCRdb fed the multiplex PCR reads into MiXCR, producing one record per CDR3 protein. Of approximately 15,000 distinct CDR3 sequences listed, about 56% were seen once; the top ten hold 30% to 35%. The sequenced material came from total T cells sorted from blood. The receptors were sampled from a man aged 40-49 years in good health.

This chain joins TRBV5-6 and TRBJ1-1, with no clear D. V gave up 0 bases and J gave up 6 bases, with 18 bases separating them. The CDR3 covers 16 residues. The germline CDR1 and CDR2 sequences are SGHDT and YYEEEE. The CDR3 loop is CASSLGAAGKNAEAFF. CDR3 DNA: TGTGCCAGCAGCTTGGGGGCGGCGGGCAAGAATGCTGAAGCTTTCTTT.

The rearrangement uses TRBV7-9 and TRBJ2-6, with a weak D call TRBD1 (5 bases). The CDR3 is 18 amino acids. V dropped 4 bases and J dropped 0 bases, with 16 bases sitting between them. From germline, CDR1 is SEHNR and CDR2 FQNEAQ (reference sequence). Written as DNA, the CDR3 is TGTGCCAGCAGCTCCGGACCAGGGTCAAGCTCTGGGGCCAACGTCCTGACTTTC. This encodes CASSSGPGSSSGANVLTF. Full variable domain (rest looked up from reference TRBV7-9 and TRBJ2-6): DTGVSQNPRHKITKRGQNVTFRCDPISEHNRLYWYRQTLGQGPEFLTYFQNEAQLEKSRLLSDRFSAERPKGSFSTLEIQRTEQGDSAMYLCASSSGPGSSSGANVLTFGAGSRLTVL.

This rearrangement joins TRBV12-3 or TRBV12-4 to TRBJ1-2; weak D call: TRBD1 (6 bases). V was clipped by 6 bases and J by 5 bases, with 13 bases between them. The CDR3 has 13 residues. The chain's CDR3 is CASRGGTPYGYTF. The CDR3 DNA reads as TGTGCCAGCAGGGGCGGGACACCGTATGGCTACACCTTC.

The V call is TRBV7-8, the J call TRBJ2-3; 7 nucleotides line up with TRBD1. Germline-derived CDR1 and CDR2 are SGHVS and FQNEAQ. The CDR3 length is 15 residues. The V segment lost 2 bases and the J segment 3 bases; nucleotides outside the gene matches: 5. The CDR3 loop reads CASSLRTGATDTQYF. The CDR3 DNA sequence: TGTGCCAGCAGCTTACGGACAGGTGCAACAGATACGCAGTATTTT.

The J gene is TRBJ1-1, the V gene TRBV28; D gene ambiguous. V lost 1 base, J lost 12 bases, and 12 bases lay in between. Germline V gene sequence: CDR1 MDHEN, CDR2 SYDVKM. The CDR3 totals 12 residues. The CDR3 loop reads CASSLLVGWSFF. The CDR3 DNA reads TGTGCCAGCAGTTTATTGGTGGGGTGGTCTTTCTTT.

The chain couples TRBV6-5 to TRBJ2-1; D is tentatively TRBD1 or TRBD2 (5 bases each). The length of the CDR3 is 15 residues. The germline V and J ends were trimmed by 6 bases and 4 bases, with 16 bases remaining between them. Germline CDR1 reads MNHEY; CDR2 reads SVGAGI. CDR3: CASRLSGDLYNEQFF. In DNA form, the CDR3 reads TGTGCCAGCAGATTATCTGGGGACCTTTACAATGAGCAGTTCTTC.

The rearrangement links TRBV6-6 to TRBJ2-7; tentatively, D is TRBD1 or TRBD2 (6 bases each). The ends were cut back, 6 bases at V and 6 bases at J, with 12 bases in the middle. This CDR3 region has 12 residues. Germline lookup yields CDR1 MNHNY and CDR2 SVGAGI (reference sequence). CDR3 amino acids: CASRAGHGEQYF. The CDR3 DNA reads as TGTGCCAGCAGGGCGGGACACGGCGAGCAGTACTTC.

A few counts support this clonotype. This sequence joins TRBV29-1 and TRBJ1-1; D not certain. The CDR3 covers 12 residues. Germline V CDR1 and CDR2: SQVTM, ANQGSEA. V lost 8 bases, J lost 0 bases, and 10 bases lay in between. The CDR3 loop reads CSSELMNTEAFF. In nucleotides, the CDR3 is TGCAGCTCAGAACTGATGAACACTGAAGCTTTCTTT.

The chain recombines TRBV20-1 with TRBJ1-2; TRBD1 aligns across 8 bases. Trimming cost V 0 bases and J 4 bases; bases outside gene matches: 4. Germline lookup yields CDR1 DFQATT and CDR2 SNEGSKA (reference sequence). The CDR3 consists of 14 residues. CDR3 protein: CSARDPTGVYGYTF. The CDR3 nucleotides read TGCAGTGCTAGAGATCCGACAGGGGTCTATGGCTACACCTTC.

In its sample, this clonotype was seen once. At one of its ends the junction is not consistent with the germline gene, which may arise from a read error. V gene TRBV2 combines with J gene TRBJ1-1, with D unclear. Germline values: CDR1 SNHLY, CDR2 FYNNEI. The length of the CDR3 is 15 residues. This chain's CDR3 is CAGPRDQITNTEASF. CDR3 DNA sequence: TGTGCCGGTCCCCGGGATCAGATTACGAACACTGAAGCTTCCTTT. The variable domain in full, completed from reference TRBV2 and TRBJ1-1, reads EPEVTQTPSHQVTQMGQEVILRCVPISNHLYFYWYRQILGQKVEFLVSFYNNEISEKSEIFDDQFSVERPDGSNFTLKIRSTKLEDSAMYFCAGPRDQITNTEASFGQGTRLTVV.

The chain combines TRBV20-1 with TRBJ1-5; D gene uncertain. V lost 6 bases to trimming and J lost 3 bases, with 12 bases between them. The CDR3 totals 13 residues. Germline CDR1 and CDR2: DFQATT and SNEGSKA (reference sequence). The CDR3 coding sequence is TGCAGTGCGAGTGCGGGGAACAATCAGCCCCAGCATTTT. Amino acid sequence: CSASAGNNQPQHF.

The chain links TRBV18 to TRBJ1-1, with 10 nucleotides matching TRBD1. This CDR3 comprises 14 residues. Losses at the gene ends were 5 bases for V and 7 bases for J; bases not matched to a gene: 7. The germline CDR1 and CDR2 sequences are KGHSH and LQKENI. The CDR3 protein is CASSSTGQGSEAFF. The DNA for the CDR3 is TGTGCCAGCTCATCGACGGGACAGGGGAGTGAAGCTTTCTTT.

The rearrangement links TRBV18 to TRBJ2-5; TRBD1 agrees at 8 bases. The CDR3 loop spans 14 amino acids. The V and J ends lost 3 bases and 3 bases, in that order; junction bases with no gene match: 3. Germline assignment: CDR1 KGHSH and CDR2 LQKENI. The CDR3: CASSPRQGKETQYF. The CDR3 DNA reads TGTGCCAGCTCACCCCGACAGGGGAAAGAGACCCAGTACTTC.

This clonotype was observed a handful of times. The V and J genes are TRBV12-3 or TRBV12-4 and TRBJ1-1; no definite D call. V dropped 7 bases and J dropped 5 bases, with 8 bases sitting between them. The CDR3 loop spans 11 amino acids. CDR3 amino acids: CASTWGTEAFF. The CDR3 DNA sequence: TGTGCCAGCACCTGGGGTACTGAAGCTTTCTTT.

The chain joins TRBV12-3 or TRBV12-4 to TRBJ2-2; tentative D call: TRBD2 (5 bases). CDR3 length: 14 residues. Trimming removed 6 bases at V and 3 bases at J, with 11 bases between. The CDR3 region has the DNA TGTGCCAGCAGCTCAGGAGGCCACACCGGGGAGCTGTTTTTT. Amino acids: CASSSGGHTGELFF.

Note on this clonotype: The germline gene is not matched at one end of the junction; a read error may be the cause. The chain has TRBV27 and TRBJ2-7; no clear D. Germline loops: CDR1 MNHEY, CDR2 SMNVEV (reference sequence). CDR3 length: 14 residues. CDR3 sequence: CACSLSAHSYEQYF. The DNA for the CDR3 is TGTGCCTGCAGTTTGAGCGCGCACTCCTACGAGCAGTACTTC.

CDR3 loop: CASKPNTGELFF. As DNA, the CDR3 is TGCGCCAGCAAGCCGAACACCGGGGAGCTGTTTTTT. The rearrangement joins TRBV10-1 to TRBJ2-2, with D uncertain. Trimming took off 7 bases at V and 0 bases at J, with 3 bases between the two ends. Per germline, CDR1 WNHNN and CDR2 SYGVQD (reference sequence). The CDR3 length is 12 residues.

The CDR3 loop is CASGLTEAYEQYF. CDR3 DNA: TGTGCCAGCGGACTGACAGAGGCCTACGAGCAGTACTTC. The chain joins TRBV11-2 to TRBJ2-7; D possibly uses TRBD1 or TRBD2 (5 bases each). From germline, CDR1 is SGHAT and CDR2 FQNNGV. V lost 8 bases and J lost 2, with 13 bases in between. This CDR3 is 13 amino acids long.

This clonotype was seen just once. The chain couples TRBV11-2 to TRBJ2-1, with 8 positions matching TRBD2. Germline CDR1 is SGHAT and CDR2 is FQNNGV. The CDR3 is 16 amino acids. With 0 bases clipped from V and 2 bases from J, the junction kept 3 bases outside the gene matches. The chain's CDR3 is CASSLDPGGPYNEQFF. CDR3 DNA: TGTGCCAGCAGCTTAGATCCGGGAGGGCCCTACAATGAGCAGTTCTTC.

This chain uses TRBV20-1 with TRBJ2-1, with D possibly being TRBD1 or TRBD2 (5 bases each). Germline V CDR1 and CDR2: DFQATT, SNEGSKA (reference sequence). V was cut by 3 bases and J by 10 bases, with 16 bases left in between. This CDR3 region has 13 residues. The CDR3 spells CSASVGLGDEQFF. DNA for the CDR3: TGCAGTGCTAGTGTTGGCCTAGGGGACGAGCAGTTCTTC.

For the CDR3, the DNA is TGCAGTGCAACCCCGACTAGCGGGAGTACGAAGACCCAGTACTTC. It codes for CSATPTSGSTKTQYF. The genes are TRBV20-1 and TRBJ2-5, with TRBD2 matching 12 bases. Germline CDR1 DFQATT, CDR2 SNEGSKA (reference sequence). CDR3 size: 15 residues. V trimming: 6 bases; J trimming: 6 bases; junction bases outside the gene matches: 11.

This clonotype was seen more than once but under ten times. The V and J genes are TRBV11-2 and TRBJ2-3, with 12 bases fitting TRBD2. The V gene's germline CDR1 is SGHAT and CDR2 FQNNGV. CDR3 length: 16 amino acids. V was clipped by 0 bases and J by 5 bases; unmatched bases: 3. CDR3 loop: CASSLEGLAGQDTQYF. DNA for the CDR3: TGTGCCAGCAGCTTAGAAGGACTAGCGGGGCAAGATACGCAGTATTTT.

This clonotype has just a few counts. V is TRBV28 and J is TRBJ2-3; 9 bases are a match to TRBD2. The V gene end was trimmed by 2 bases and the J gene end by 5 bases; junction bases not matched to a gene: 5. Germline V gene data show CDR1 as MDHEN and CDR2 as SYDVKM. The CDR3 contains 15 residues. The CDR3 nucleotides are TGTGCCAGCAGTTTAAGCGGGGGGTTGGAAGATACGCAGTATTTT. Translated: CASSLSGGLEDTQYF. Full variable domain (outside the CDR3, taken from reference TRBV28 and TRBJ2-3): DVKVTQSSRYLVKRTGEKVFLECVQDMDHENMFWYRQDPGLGLRLIYFSYDVKMKEKGDIPEGYSVSREKKERFSLILESASTNQTSMYLCASSLSGGLEDTQYFGPGTRLTVL.

The table lists this clonotype with a few counts. The rearrangement joins TRBV20-1 to TRBJ1-4, with 8 bases fitting TRBD1. CDR1 is DFQATT, CDR2 SNEGSKA, per germline (reference sequence). V lost 0 bases, J lost 2 bases, and 2 bases stayed unmatched. This CDR3 region has 15 residues. The chain's CDR3 is CSAREWTGTNEKLFF. CDR3 bases: TGCAGTGCTAGAGAATGGACAGGGACTAATGAAAAACTGTTTTTT.

The genes are TRBV20-1 and TRBJ2-1; possible D gene TRBD2, 5 bases. Germline lookup yields CDR1 DFQATT and CDR2 SNEGSKA (reference sequence). The V and J ends lost 7 bases and 0 bases respectively, with 10 bases between them. There are 13 residues in the CDR3. CDR3 sequence reads: CSVLGSSYNEQFF. CDR3 bases: TGCAGTGTTCTGGGGAGCTCCTACAATGAGCAGTTCTTC.

The chain joins TRBV10-3 to TRBJ2-3, with 9 bases identical to TRBD1. Germline CDR1 reads ENHRY; CDR2 reads SYGVKD. The CDR3 spans 16 residues. With V trimmed by 9 bases and J by 0 bases, 10 bases remained unmatched. CDR3: CAIGTRDRDSTDTQYF. The DNA for the CDR3 is TGTGCCATTGGTACCCGGGACAGGGATAGCACAGATACGCAGTATTTT.

The CDR3 is CASSETGGFTEAFF. In nucleotides, the CDR3 is TGCGCCAGCTCCGAGACAGGGGGCTTCACTGAAGCTTTCTTT. The chain joins TRBV10-2 to TRBJ1-1, with 10 bases aligning to TRBD1. The CDR3 loop spans 14 amino acids. Germline CDR1 is WSHSY and CDR2 is SAAADI. With 8 bases clipped from V and 4 bases from J, the junction kept 7 bases outside the gene matches.